The clone carrying this T cell receptor beta chain was observed many times. The sample belongs to a study of regulatory T cells in long-lasting Graves disease. TCR beta libraries were built with iRepertoire HTBI primers and Arm-PCR of CDR3 regions. TCRdb re-called the multiplex PCR reads through MiXCR, storing one row per CDR3 protein. Seen here are around 480,000 distinct CDR3 sequences, 15% to 20% observed once, and the top ten hold approximately 25%. This CDR3 has 16 amino acids. Germline V gene sequence: CDR1 SGHAT, CDR2 FQNNGV. The V segment lost 3 bases and the J segment 8 bases; nucleotides outside the gene matches: 11. Sample time point: newly diagnosed GD, antithyroid drugs for less than 3 months. Generation of the TCR library employed RNA extracted from PBMCs. As a group, patients came from one endocrinology department in Xi'an, China. The sample was also reused in another study, on T cells in Graves' hyperthyroidism and ophthalmopathy.

The sequence derives from a woman aged 35-65 years with Graves disease. The rearrangement links TRBV11-2 to TRBJ2-4; 9 bases map to TRBD1. Material: peripheral blood mononuclear cells (PBMCs), obtained at new diagnosis, from a patient treated with antithyroid drugs. The DNA for the CDR3 is TGTGCCAGCAGCTTTTTCTCCACAGGGGGCCGGGACATTCAGTACTTC. As protein: CASSFFSTGGRDIQYF.